The rows below give T cell receptor beta chains drawn from one sample of a study of cytomegalovirus exposure and HLA in healthy donors. The protocol was immunoSEQ multiplex PCR, while the TCRdb copy is restricted to in-frame clones and leaves out a portion. The sample lists approximately 170,000 clones, about three quarters seen once, with 2.6% in the top ten. The material sequenced was PBMCs. The receptors stem from a woman in her forties in good health and CMV-seropositive. The CDR3 runs from the conserved cysteine through the conserved F or W. Each record gives: V gene, clone size, J gene, D gene, CDR3 protein, CDR3 DNA. A D gene is named only where the DNA matches it firmly. Rows may omit the clone size; those that give it use once, few, many or a size class.

V: TRBV12-5; size: -; J: TRBJ2-5; D: TRBD1; CDR3: CASGAGTGGQETQYF; DNA: TGTGCTAGTGGTGCCGGGACAGGGGGGCAAGAGACCCAGTACTTC
V: TRBV7-8; size: -; J: TRBJ1-5; D: -; CDR3: CASSPSTEPNQPQHF; DNA: TGTGCCAGCAGCCCCTCGACAGAGCCCAATCAGCCCCAGCATTTT
V: TRBV11-2; size: -; J: TRBJ2-7; D: TRBD1; CDR3: CASSTDRVREQYF; DNA: TGTGCCAGCAGCACAGACAGGGTCCGGGAGCAGTACTTC
V: TRBV19; size: few; J: TRBJ2-7; D: TRBD2; CDR3: CASSIGEGSAYEQYF; DNA: TGTGCCAGTAGTATAGGGGAGGGGTCCGCCTACGAGCAGTACTTC
V: TRBV28; size: -; J: TRBJ1-2; D: -; CDR3: CASSPQGFGYTF; DNA: TGTGCCAGCAGTCCCCAGGGTTTTGGCTACACCTTC
V: TRBV19; size: once; J: TRBJ2-7; D: TRBD2; CDR3: CASSIYSGESYEQYF; DNA: TGTGCCAGTAGTATATATAGCGGGGAATCCTACGAGCAGTACTTC
V: TRBV19; size: -; J: TRBJ1-2; D: -; CDR3: CASSRGGYGYTF; DNA: TGTGCCAGTAGTCGGGGTGGCTATGGCTACACCTTC
V: TRBV30; size: -; J: TRBJ1-2; D: -; CDR3: CAWDRTYGYTF; DNA: TGTGCCTGGGACAGAACTTATGGCTACACCTTC
V: TRBV30; size: -; J: TRBJ2-2; D: -; CDR3: CAWSVRWGVGTGELFF; DNA: TGTGCCTGGAGTGTACGGTGGGGAGTAGGCACCGGGGAGCTGTTTTTT
V: TRBV11-3; size: -; J: TRBJ1-4; D: -; CDR3: CASRRDATNEKLFF; DNA: TGTGCCAGCAGGCGAGATGCAACTAATGAAAAACTGTTTTTT
V: TRBV12-5; size: -; J: TRBJ2-7; D: TRBD2; CDR3: CASALLAGGPGEQYF; DNA: TGTGCTAGTGCCCTACTAGCGGGAGGGCCGGGGGAGCAGTACTTC
V: TRBV5-1; size: -; J: TRBJ2-7; D: TRBD1; CDR3: CASSLDRVRSYEQYF; DNA: TGCGCCAGCAGCTTAGACAGGGTGCGCTCCTACGAGCAGTACTTC
V: TRBV10-3; size: -; J: TRBJ1-4; D: -; CDR3: CATGQLLGEKLFF; DNA: TGTGCCACAGGACAGCTTTTAGGGGAAAAACTGTTTTTT
V: TRBV7-2; size: few; J: TRBJ2-2; D: -; CDR3: CASPGSGTTRELFF; DNA: TGTGCCAGCCCAGGGAGCGGGACAACCCGCGAGCTGTTTTTT
V: TRBV5-1; size: few; J: TRBJ2-3; D: TRBD1; CDR3: CASSLGTPGQGYADTQYF; DNA: TGCGCCAGCAGCTTGGGCACCCCGGGACAGGGGTACGCAGATACGCAGTATTTT
V: TRBV7-2; size: -; J: TRBJ1-3; D: -; CDR3: CASRSQGTGNTIYF; DNA: TGTGCCAGCAGATCACAGGGTACTGGAAACACCATATATTTT
V: TRBV19; size: -; J: TRBJ2-1; D: TRBD2; CDR3: CASSKGLADSSYNEQFF; DNA: TGTGCCAGTAGCAAAGGACTAGCGGACAGCTCCTACAATGAGCAGTTCTTC
V: TRBV6-5; size: -; J: TRBJ2-7; D: TRBD1; CDR3: CASRGQGGTYEQYF; DNA: TGTGCCAGCAGGGGACAGGGAGGAACCTACGAGCAGTACTTC
V: TRBV19; size: -; J: TRBJ1-2; D: TRBD1; CDR3: CASSSTGQGDYGYTF; DNA: TGTGCCAGTAGTAGCACGGGACAGGGGGACTATGGCTACACCTTC
V: TRBV6-5; size: few; J: TRBJ2-5; D: TRBD2; CDR3: CASSRTSRETQYF; DNA: TGTGCCAGCAGCCGGACTAGCAGGGAGACCCAGTACTTC
V: TRBV2; size: -; J: TRBJ2-2; D: TRBD2; CDR3: CASSRLAGANTGELFF; DNA: TGTGCCAGCAGTCGACTAGCGGGGGCGAACACCGGGGAGCTGTTTTTT
V: TRBV7-2; size: -; J: TRBJ2-1; D: TRBD2; CDR3: CASSPAYGRGANEQFF; DNA: TGTGCCAGCAGCCCCGCCTACGGGAGGGGTGCCAATGAGCAGTTCTTC
V: TRBV27; size: -; J: TRBJ1-5; D: TRBD1; CDR3: CASRPTGGISQPQHF; DNA: TGTGCCAGCAGACCTACAGGGGGTATTAGTCAGCCCCAGCATTTT
V: TRBV6-4; size: few; J: TRBJ1-2; D: TRBD1; CDR3: CASSTGGQGYGYTF; DNA: TGTGCCAGCAGTACAGGGGGCCAAGGCTATGGCTACACCTTC
V: TRBV27; size: few; J: TRBJ1-5; D: -; CDR3: CASSLYPTGSPQHF; DNA: TGTGCCAGCAGTCTCTACCCGACAGGATCGCCCCAGCATTTT
V: TRBV7-2; size: -; J: TRBJ1-4; D: TRBD1; CDR3: CASSLATGLSEKLFF; DNA: TGTGCCAGCAGCTTAGCGACAGGGCTTAGTGAAAAACTGTTTTTT
V: TRBV30; size: -; J: TRBJ1-5; D: -; CDR3: CAWSLRGFGQPQHF; DNA: TGTGCCTGGAGTTTAAGGGGGTTTGGTCAGCCCCAGCATTTT
V: TRBV6-4; size: -; J: TRBJ1-3; D: -; CDR3: CASKEDSSGNTIYF; DNA: TGTGCCAGCAAGGAGGACTCATCGGGAAACACCATATATTTT
V: TRBV7-7; size: -; J: TRBJ2-6; D: TRBD1; CDR3: CASSLFSTGPLSGANVLTF; DNA: TGTGCCAGCAGCCTCTTCTCGACAGGGCCCCTCTCTGGGGCCAACGTCCTGACTTTC
V: TRBV19; size: -; J: TRBJ2-7; D: TRBD1; CDR3: CASSPGQAFSSYEQYF; DNA: TGTGCCAGTAGTCCGGGACAGGCATTCAGCTCCTACGAGCAGTACTTC
V: TRBV6-1; size: -; J: TRBJ1-1; D: -; CDR3: CASSEIRATTEAFF; DNA: TGTGCCAGCAGTGAAATCAGGGCTACCACTGAAGCTTTCTTT
V: TRBV10-3; size: -; J: TRBJ2-1; D: TRBD1; CDR3: CAISEFGGQGYEQFF; DNA: TGTGCCATCAGTGAATTTGGGGGACAGGGATATGAGCAGTTCTTC
V: TRBV7-8; size: -; J: TRBJ2-7; D: TRBD1; CDR3: CASSRSGTGAYEQYF; DNA: TGTGCCAGCAGCCGCTCCGGGACAGGGGCCTACGAGCAGTACTTC
V: TRBV4-3; size: -; J: TRBJ2-3; D: TRBD2; CDR3: CASRLAGVPDTQYF; DNA: TGCGCCAGCAGGTTAGCGGGAGTCCCAGATACGCAGTATTTT
V: TRBV28; size: -; J: TRBJ1-6; D: TRBD1; CDR3: CASSPGTGVWFSPLHF; DNA: TGTGCCAGCAGTCCCGGGACAGGGGTTTGGTTTTCACCCCTCCACTTT
V: TRBV19; size: -; J: TRBJ2-2; D: TRBD2; CDR3: CASSMASGRPGELFF; DNA: TGTGCCAGTAGTATGGCTAGCGGGAGACCCGGGGAGCTGTTTTTT
V: TRBV2; size: few; J: TRBJ1-1; D: -; CDR3: CASGGGETEAFF; DNA: TGTGCCAGCGGCGGAGGCGAAACTGAAGCTTTCTTT
V: TRBV9; size: -; J: TRBJ2-1; D: TRBD2; CDR3: CASSVSLGLAKDEQFF; DNA: TGTGCCAGCAGCGTAAGTCTAGGACTAGCGAAGGACGAGCAGTTCTTC
V: TRBV7-2; size: -; J: TRBJ2-3; D: TRBD1; CDR3: CASSLSQGATDTQYF; DNA: TGTGCCAGCAGCTTAAGTCAGGGGGCTACAGATACGCAGTATTTT
V: TRBV25-1; size: few; J: TRBJ1-2; D: -; CDR3: CASSAAGLSYGYTF; DNA: TGTGCCAGCAGTGCCGCAGGGTTGAGCTATGGCTACACCTTC
V: TRBV6-6; size: -; J: TRBJ2-7; D: TRBD2; CDR3: CASSQLAGDYEQYF; DNA: TGTGCCAGCAGCCAACTAGCGGGGGATTACGAGCAGTACTTC
V: TRBV27; size: -; J: TRBJ2-7; D: TRBD2; CDR3: CASSLRGVEQYF; DNA: TGTGCCAGCAGTTTACGGGGGGTCGAGCAGTACTTC
V: TRBV5-6; size: few; J: TRBJ1-4; D: -; CDR3: CASSFWGRDEKLFF; DNA: TGTGCCAGCAGCTTTTGGGGGCGAGATGAAAAACTGTTTTTT